This T cell receptor (beta chain) stems from a study of cytomegalovirus exposure and HLA in healthy donors. Notes on the study in general: Earlier analysis looked at TCR beta V segments, and most were productive about 87% or about 30% of the time. In a later analysis, several top co-occurrence clusters appeared linked to parvovirus B19, influenza, CMV and Epstein-Barr virus. Most likely, a cluster of highly shared sequence variants arose as a sequencing artifact.

The V and J ends lost 0 bases and 7 bases respectively, with 13 bases between them. CDR3 length: 15 amino acids. A word on this clone: The antigen remains undetermined.

The primer mix had 60 Vbeta and 13 Jbeta primers. Only in-frame clones appear in the TCRdb table, and some are missing; sequencing was by immunoSEQ multiplex PCR. The repertoire holds about 120,000 clones, with roughly 70% as singletons. The sequencing sample was made of PBMCs. V gene TRBV6-7 combines with J gene TRBJ2-4, with a weak D call TRBD1 (5 bases). TRBV6-7 counts as an open reading frame of uncertain function. This TCR was sampled from a woman aged 35 to 49 in good health and CMV-seronegative. The CDR3 here is CASSYSPPKGNIQYF. Written as DNA, the CDR3 is TGTGCCAGCAGTTACTCCCCCCCCAAGGGGAACATTCAGTACTTC.